This T cell receptor beta chain was recorded in a study of T cells after yellow fever vaccination. Background on the study: Those fractions that held only low numbers of cells were prepared using the SMART-Seq v4 Ultra Low Input RNA kit.

This clonotype appeared a few times. The target antigen is unknown. Study outcomes and limitations: Detected again after the booster were most primary-vaccination clones, at about 96% CD4 and nearly 90% CD8.

The CDR3 extends over 17 amino acids. In germline, CDR1 is DFQATT, CDR2 SNEGSKA (reference sequence). After removal of 5 bases from V and 6 bases from J, the junction contained 10 bases not matched to a gene. TCRdb reprocessed the 5' RACE reads with MiXCR, giving one entry per CDR3 protein. The sample contains some 390,000 distinct CDR3 sequences, over 5% of which appear only once. The sequence came from a man younger than 40 who received the YFV17D yellow fever vaccine. Material: PBMCs, obtained 5 days after the yellow fever booster vaccination. The chain recombines TRBV20-1 with TRBJ2-1; TRBD2 matches 16 bases. CDR3 sequence reads: CSAVPGLAGGPINEQFF. In DNA, the CDR3 is TGCAGTGCTGTCCCGGGACTAGCGGGAGGGCCAATCAATGAGCAGTTCTTC.